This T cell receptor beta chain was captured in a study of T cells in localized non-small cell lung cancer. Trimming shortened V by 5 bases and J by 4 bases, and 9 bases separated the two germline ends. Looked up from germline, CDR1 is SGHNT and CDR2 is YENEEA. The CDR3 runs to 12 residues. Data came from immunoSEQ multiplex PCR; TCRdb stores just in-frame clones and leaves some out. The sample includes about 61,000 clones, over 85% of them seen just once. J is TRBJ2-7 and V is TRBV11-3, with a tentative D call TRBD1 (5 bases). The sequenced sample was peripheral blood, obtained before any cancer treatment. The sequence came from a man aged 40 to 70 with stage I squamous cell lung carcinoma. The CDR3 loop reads CASSRQGYEQYF. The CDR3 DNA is TGTGCCAGCAGCCGCCAGGGATACGAGCAGTACTTC. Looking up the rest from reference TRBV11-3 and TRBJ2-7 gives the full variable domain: EAGVVQSPRYKIIEKKQPVAFWCNPISGHNTLYWYLQNLGQGPELLIRYENEEAVDDSQLPKDRFSAERLKGVDSTLKIQPAELGDSAVYLCASSRQGYEQYFGPGTRLTVT.